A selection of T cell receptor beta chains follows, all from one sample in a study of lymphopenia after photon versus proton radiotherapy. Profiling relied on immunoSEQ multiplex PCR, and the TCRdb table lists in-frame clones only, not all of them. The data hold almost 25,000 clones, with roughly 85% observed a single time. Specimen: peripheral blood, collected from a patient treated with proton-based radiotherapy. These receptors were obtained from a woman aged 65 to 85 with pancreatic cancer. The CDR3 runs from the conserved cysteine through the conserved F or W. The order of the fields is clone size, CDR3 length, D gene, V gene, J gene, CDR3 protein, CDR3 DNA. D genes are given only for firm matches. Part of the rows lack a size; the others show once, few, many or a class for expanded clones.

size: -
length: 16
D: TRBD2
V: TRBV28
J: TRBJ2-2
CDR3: CASRRTSGANTGELFF
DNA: TGTGCCAGCAGAAGGACTAGCGGGGCGAACACCGGGGAGCTGTTTTTT

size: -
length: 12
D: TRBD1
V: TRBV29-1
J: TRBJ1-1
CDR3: CSASQGDSEAFF
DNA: TGCAGCGCCTCGCAGGGGGACTCTGAAGCTTTCTTT

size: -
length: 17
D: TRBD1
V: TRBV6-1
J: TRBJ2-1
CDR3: CASSERRGTGYNNEQFF
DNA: TGTGCCAGCAGTGAACGGAGGGGGACAGGGTATAACAATGAGCAGTTCTTC

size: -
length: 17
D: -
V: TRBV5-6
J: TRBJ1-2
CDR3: CASSSAYSGLPKYGYTF
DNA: TGTGCCAGCAGCTCAGCGTATTCAGGCCTACCTAAGTATGGCTACACCTTC

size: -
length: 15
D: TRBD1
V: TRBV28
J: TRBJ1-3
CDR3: CASSFLDRGGNTIYF
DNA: TGTGCCAGCAGTTTTCTAGACAGGGGGGGAAACACCATATATTTT

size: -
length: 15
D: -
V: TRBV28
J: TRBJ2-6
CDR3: CASSAQVAGANVLTF
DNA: TGTGCCAGCAGTGCCCAGGTCGCCGGGGCCAACGTCCTGACTTTC

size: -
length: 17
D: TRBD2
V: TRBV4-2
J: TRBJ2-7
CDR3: CASSQDLGLAGSHEQYF
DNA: TGTGCCAGCAGCCAAGACCTAGGACTAGCGGGATCCCACGAGCAGTACTTC

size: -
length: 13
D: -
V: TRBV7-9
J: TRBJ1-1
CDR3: CASSLVSYPEAFF
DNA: TGTGCCAGCAGCTTGGTGTCCTACCCTGAAGCTTTCTTT

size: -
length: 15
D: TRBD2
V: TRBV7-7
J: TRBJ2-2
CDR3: CASSLAGEPTGELFF
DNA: TGTGCTAGCAGCTTAGCGGGAGAGCCCACCGGGGAGCTGTTTTTT

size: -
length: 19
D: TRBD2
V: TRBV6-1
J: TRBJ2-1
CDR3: CASSEEGLAGVLPYNEQFF
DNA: TGTGCCAGCAGTGAGGAGGGACTAGCGGGAGTTTTACCCTACAATGAGCAGTTCTTC

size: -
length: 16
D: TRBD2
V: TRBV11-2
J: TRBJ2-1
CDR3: CASSLDLGLAGNEQFF
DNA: TGTGCCAGCAGCTTAGACCTGGGACTAGCGGGTAATGAGCAGTTCTTC

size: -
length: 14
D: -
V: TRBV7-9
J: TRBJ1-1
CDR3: CASSFADRNTEAFF
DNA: TGTGCCAGCAGCTTCGCCGACAGGAACACTGAAGCTTTCTTT

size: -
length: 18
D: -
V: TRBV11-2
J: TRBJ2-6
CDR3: CASSEGGGPLSGANVLTF
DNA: TGTGCCAGCAGCGAAGGGGGGGGCCCCCTCTCTGGGGCCAACGTCCTGACTTTC

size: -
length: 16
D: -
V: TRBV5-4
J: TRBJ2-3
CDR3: CASSPSQGRITDTQYF
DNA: TGTGCCAGCAGCCCGTCGCAGGGACGAATCACAGATACGCAGTATTTT

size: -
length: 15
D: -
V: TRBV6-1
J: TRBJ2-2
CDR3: CASSSTGTNTGELFF
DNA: TGTGCCAGCAGTAGCACCGGGACGAACACCGGGGAGCTGTTTTTT

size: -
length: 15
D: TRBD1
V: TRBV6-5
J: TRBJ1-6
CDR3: CASSYLGTEDSPLHF
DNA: TGTGCCAGCAGTTACTTGGGGACAGAGGATTCACCCCTCCACTTT

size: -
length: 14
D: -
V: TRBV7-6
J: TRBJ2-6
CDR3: CASSIAHGANVLTF
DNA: TGTGCCAGCAGTATTGCTCATGGGGCCAACGTCCTGACTTTC

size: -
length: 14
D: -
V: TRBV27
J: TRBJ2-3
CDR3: CASSGGAVADTQYF
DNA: TGTGCCAGCAGTGGGGGGGCGGTGGCAGATACGCAGTATTTT

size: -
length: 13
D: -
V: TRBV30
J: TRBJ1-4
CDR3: CAWNPENNEKLFF
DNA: TGTGCCTGGAATCCCGAGAATAATGAAAAACTGTTTTTT

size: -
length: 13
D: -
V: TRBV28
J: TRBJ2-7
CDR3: CASSFTPSYEQYF
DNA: TGTGCCAGCAGTTTTACCCCCTCCTACGAGCAGTACTTC

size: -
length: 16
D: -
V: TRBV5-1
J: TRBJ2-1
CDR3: CASSLSGGQVRNEQFF
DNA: TGCGCCAGCAGCTTGTCTGGGGGGCAGGTCAGAAATGAGCAGTTCTTC

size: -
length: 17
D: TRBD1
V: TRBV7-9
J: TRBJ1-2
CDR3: CASSQSTAGTGNYGYTF
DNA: TGTGCCAGCAGCCAAAGCACCGCCGGGACAGGAAACTATGGCTACACCTTC

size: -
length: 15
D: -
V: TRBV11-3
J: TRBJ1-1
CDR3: CASRLTGLMNTEAFF
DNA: TGTGCCAGCAGACTAACGGGACTAATGAACACTGAAGCTTTCTTT

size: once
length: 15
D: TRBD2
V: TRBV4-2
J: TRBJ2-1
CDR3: CASSHGLAADNEQFF
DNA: TGTGCCAGCAGCCACGGACTAGCGGCAGACAATGAGCAGTTCTTC

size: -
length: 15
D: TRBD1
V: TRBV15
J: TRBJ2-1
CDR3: CATGRDRGTWNEQFF
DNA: TGTGCCACCGGCAGAGACAGGGGGACTTGGAATGAGCAGTTCTTC

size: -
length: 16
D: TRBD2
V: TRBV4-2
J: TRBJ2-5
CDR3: CASSQDITSAQETQYF
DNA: TGTGCCAGCAGCCAAGATATAACTAGCGCACAAGAGACCCAGTACTTC

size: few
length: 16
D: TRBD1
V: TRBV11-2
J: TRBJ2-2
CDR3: CASSSGTGVDAGELFF
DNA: TGTGCCAGCAGCTCCGGGACAGGGGTGGATGCCGGGGAGCTGTTTTTT

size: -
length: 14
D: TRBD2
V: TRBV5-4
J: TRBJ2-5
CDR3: CASRKTGGIGTQYF
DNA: TGTGCCAGCAGAAAAACGGGGGGTATTGGGACCCAGTACTTC

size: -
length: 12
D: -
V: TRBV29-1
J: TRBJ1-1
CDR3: CSGQTMSTEAFF
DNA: TGCAGCGGACAGACTATGAGCACTGAAGCTTTCTTT

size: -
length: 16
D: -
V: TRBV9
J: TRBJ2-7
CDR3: CASSVFEGAVAYEQYF
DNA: TGTGCCAGCAGCGTATTTGAGGGAGCGGTTGCCTACGAGCAGTACTTC

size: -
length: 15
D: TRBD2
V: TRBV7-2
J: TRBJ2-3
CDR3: CASSLPSGSTYTQYF
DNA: TGTGCCAGCAGCTTACCTAGCGGGAGTACGTATACGCAGTATTTT

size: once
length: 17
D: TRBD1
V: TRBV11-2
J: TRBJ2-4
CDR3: CASSFLGQGASKNIQYF
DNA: TGTGCCAGCAGCTTCCTCGGACAGGGGGCATCCAAAAACATTCAGTACTTC

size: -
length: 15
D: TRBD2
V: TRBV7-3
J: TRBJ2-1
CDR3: CASSPAGESYNEQFF
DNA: TGTGCCAGCAGCCCAGCGGGAGAATCCTACAATGAGCAGTTCTTC

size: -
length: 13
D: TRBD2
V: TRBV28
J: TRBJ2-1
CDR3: CASFSGGNNEQFF
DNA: TGTGCCAGCTTTAGCGGGGGTAACAATGAGCAGTTCTTC

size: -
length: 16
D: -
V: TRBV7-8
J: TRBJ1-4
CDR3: CASSLESAAHNEKLFF
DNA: TGTGCCAGCAGCCTGGAAAGCGCCGCGCATAATGAAAAACTGTTTTTT

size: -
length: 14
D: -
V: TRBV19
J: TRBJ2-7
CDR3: CASSKQVTSYEQYF
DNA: TGTGCCAGTAGTAAACAGGTCACTTCCTACGAGCAGTACTTC

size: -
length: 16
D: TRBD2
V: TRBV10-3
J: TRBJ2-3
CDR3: CAIGSLLGGETDTQYF
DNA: TGTGCCATCGGTTCCCTCTTGGGAGGGGAAACAGATACGCAGTATTTT

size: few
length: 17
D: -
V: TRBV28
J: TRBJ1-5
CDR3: CASSTNLGGYSNQPQHF
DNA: TGTGCCAGCAGCACTAACCTAGGAGGGTATAGCAATCAGCCCCAGCATTTT

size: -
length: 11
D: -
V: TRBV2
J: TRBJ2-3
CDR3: CARVLEDTQYF
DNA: TGTGCCAGGGTGTTGGAAGATACGCAGTATTTT

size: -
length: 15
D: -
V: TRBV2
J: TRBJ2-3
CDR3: CASSDQARGTDTQYF
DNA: TGTGCCAGCAGTGATCAGGCTAGGGGCACAGATACGCAGTATTTT

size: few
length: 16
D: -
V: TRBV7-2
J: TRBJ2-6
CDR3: CASSLVGGTGANVLTF
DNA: TGTGCCAGCAGCTTAGTGGGCGGGACCGGGGCCAACGTCCTGACTTTC

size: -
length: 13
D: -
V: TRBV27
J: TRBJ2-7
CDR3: CASSLSFRYEQYF
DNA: TGTGCCAGCAGTTTATCGTTCCGCTACGAGCAGTACTTC